What follows are 18 T cell receptor beta chains derived from one specimen sequenced in a study of T cells in Graves' hyperthyroidism and ophthalmopathy. The TCR beta CDR3 regions underwent amplification using RNA transcripts as the source. The HTBI primer set was used in a first-round RT-PCR of the TCR CDR3. TCRdb reanalysed the multiplex PCR reads using MiXCR and keeps one entry per CDR3 protein. The top ten hold more than 7.5% of the sample, which has a few hundred thousand distinct CDR3 sequences, about half seen once. The sample was peripheral blood or thyroid tissue (not recorded which). These receptors all come from a woman between 18 and 30 years old with Graves' hyperthyroidism.

This clonotype turned up a few times. The chain is built from TRBV19 and TRBJ2-1, with TRBD2 matching 7 bases. CDR3 size: 14 residues. After removal of 9 bases from V and 0 bases from J, the junction contained 5 bases not matched to a gene. The germline V gene has CDR1 LNHDA and CDR2 SQIVND (reference sequence). CDR3 region: CARSGGFSYNEQFF. CDR3 DNA sequence: TGTGCCAGGTCGGGGGGTTTCTCCTACAATGAGCAGTTCTTC.

The rearrangement uses TRBV29-1 and TRBJ1-5; D possibly corresponds to TRBD1 (6 bases). Germline assignment: CDR1 SQVTM and CDR2 ANQGSEA. This CDR3 has 11 amino acids. CDR3 nucleotides: TGCAGTGACGGCGGGGGCCAGCCCCAGCATTTT. Protein product: CSDGGGQPQHF.

The rearrangement uses TRBV7-9 and TRBJ1-3; 7 bases match TRBD1. The CDR3 is 16 residues long. CDR1 SEHNR and CDR2 FQNEAQ come from the germline V gene (reference sequence). V trimming: 5 bases; J trimming: 0 bases; junction bases outside the gene matches: 7. This CDR3 reads CASSETGVLSGNTIYF. The CDR3 DNA follows: TGTGCCAGCAGCGAAACAGGGGTCCTCTCTGGAAACACCATATATTTT. Drawing the rest from reference TRBV7-9 and TRBJ1-3, the complete variable domain is DTGVSQNPRHKITKRGQNVTFRCDPISEHNRLYWYRQTLGQGPEFLTYFQNEAQLEKSRLLSDRFSAERPKGSFSTLEIQRTEQGDSAMYLCASSETGVLSGNTIYFGEGSWLTVV.

To note about this clonotype: This sequence may be a read error, since a much larger clone differs from it by one base. The chain combines TRBV29-1 with TRBJ2-7; TRBD2 matches 14 bases. This CDR3 region has 16 residues. Germline CDR1 is SQVTM and CDR2 is ANQGSEA. CDR3 protein: CSVGGLAGATSYEQHF. CDR3 bases: TGCAGCGTTGGGGGACTAGCGGGAGCGACATCCTACGAGCAGCACTTC.

The gene calls are TRBV24-1 and TRBJ2-7, with TRBD1 matching 9 bases. The last part of the DNA fits TRBJ2-1 better; the J call may be wrong. This CDR3 has 15 amino acids. The V gene's germline CDR1 is KGHDR and CDR2 SFDVKD. The CDR3: CATSDSGTGNNEQFF. As DNA, the CDR3 is TGTGCCACCAGTGATTCAGGGACAGGGAACAATGAGCAGTTCTTC.

This clonotype was recorded many times. This chain uses TRBV19 with TRBJ1-1, with 10 positions matching TRBD1. There are 14 residues in the CDR3. V lost 6 bases to trimming and J lost 4 bases; unmatched junction nucleotides: 5. Germline V gene sequence: CDR1 LNHDA, CDR2 SQIVND (reference sequence). The CDR3 sequence: CASRNGQGGTEAFF. The CDR3 DNA reads TGTGCCAGTAGAAATGGACAGGGGGGCACTGAAGCTTTCTTT. Using reference TRBV19 and TRBJ1-1 for the parts outside the CDR3, the full variable domain is DGGITQSPKYLFRKEGQNVTLSCEQNLNHDAMYWYRQDPGQGLRLIYYSQIVNDFQKGDIAEGYSVSREKKESFPLTVTSAQKNPTAFYLCASRNGQGGTEAFFGQGTRLTVV.

This clonotype has at least ten counts. The chain carries TRBV29-1 and TRBJ2-7, with TRBD2 matching 8 bases. Germline V gives CDR1 SQVTM, CDR2 ANQGSEA. V gave up 4 bases and J gave up 5 bases; unmatched junction bases: 10. The CDR3 extends over 14 amino acids. CDR3 region: CSVVPAGRAHEQYF. The CDR3 nucleotides are TGCAGCGTTGTGCCCGCCGGGAGGGCCCACGAGCAGTACTTC.

This clonotype showed up many times. The chain has TRBV7-6 and TRBJ2-5; tentatively, D is TRBD2 (5 bases). The germline gives CDR1 SGHVS, CDR2 FNYEAQ. Trimming stripped 5 bases from V and 7 bases from J, with 14 bases between. The CDR3 sequence is 13 residues long. For the CDR3, the DNA is TGTGCCAGCAGCCGGACTGCGCTAGGGACCCAGTACTTC. Its protein is CASSRTALGTQYF.

V is TRBV7-9 and J is TRBJ2-2, with 11 bases that match TRBD2. The CDR3 extends over 14 amino acids. After removal of 5 bases from V and 5 bases from J, the junction contained 1 base not matched to a gene. Germline values: CDR1 SEHNR, CDR2 FQNEAQ (reference sequence). The CDR3 loop is CASSRTSGTGELFF. The CDR3 DNA reads as TGTGCCAGCAGCCGGACTAGCGGGACCGGGGAGCTGTTTTTT.

This clonotype was seen ten or more times. This chain connects TRBV12-3 or TRBV12-4 to TRBJ2-7; 8 nucleotides align to TRBD2. With V trimmed by 2 bases and J by 2 bases, 8 bases remained unmatched. This CDR3 is 16 amino acids long. The CDR3 reads CASSLLLAGNAYEQYF. CDR3 coding DNA: TGTGCCAGCAGTTTATTGCTAGCGGGTAACGCCTACGAGCAGTACTTC.

This clonotype was picked up many times. This chain uses TRBV6-6 with TRBJ2-5; 15 bases align to TRBD2. J gave up 2 bases and V 0 bases, and 4 bases lay outside the gene matches. CDR1 and CDR2 from the germline V gene are MNHNY and SVGAGI (reference sequence). The CDR3 length is 18 residues. The CDR3, as DNA: TGTGCCAGCAGTTACTCCAGGACTAGCGGGAGGGGGCAAGAGACCCAGTACTTC. Translated: CASSYSRTSGRGQETQYF.

This chain uses TRBV29-1 with TRBJ1-1, with D possibly TRBD1 on 5 matching bases. Trimming took 0 bases from V and 3 from J, leaving 8 bases between them. The CDR3 sequence is 13 residues long. From germline, CDR1 is SQVTM and CDR2 ANQGSEA. In nucleotides, the CDR3 is TGCAGCGTTGAAGAGGGGCGTGACACTGAAGCTTTCTTT. Translated: CSVEEGRDTEAFF.

This clonotype has a count of ten or more. This chain links TRBV20-1 with TRBJ2-5, with a possible D match to TRBD1 (5 bases). This CDR3 has 13 residues. The germline CDR1 and CDR2 sequences are DFQATT and SNEGSKA (reference sequence). V lost 6 bases, J lost 5 bases, and 16 bases lay in between. The CDR3 here is CSAPPGFWETQYF. The CDR3 bases are TGCAGTGCACCTCCAGGGTTTTGGGAGACCCAGTACTTC.

V is TRBV7-2 and J is TRBJ2-5; 11 positions agree with TRBD1. Germline V lookup: CDR1 SGHTA, CDR2 FQGNSA. V trimming: 5 bases; J trimming: 9 bases; junction bases outside the gene matches: 11. This CDR3 has 15 residues. CDR3 loop: CASSPSDRGQQPQYF. The CDR3 region has the DNA TGTGCCAGCAGCCCATCGGACAGGGGGCAACAGCCCCAGTACTTC. The whole variable domain, filled in from reference TRBV7-2 and TRBJ2-5, reads GAGVSQSPSNKVTEKGKDVELRCDPISGHTALYWYRQSLGQGLEFLIYFQGNSAPDKSGLPSDRFSAERTGGSVSTLTIQRTQQEDSAVYLCASSPSDRGQQPQYFGPGTRLLVL.

The chain couples TRBV7-9 to TRBJ1-1, with 10 bases identical to TRBD1. This CDR3 region has 16 residues. Germline V gene data show CDR1 as SEHNR and CDR2 as FQNEAQ (reference sequence). V trimming: 5 bases; J trimming: 2 bases; junction bases outside the gene matches: 8. The CDR3, as DNA: TGTGCCAGCAGCCCTAGGACAGGGGGGCTAAACACTGAAGCTTTCTTT. Amino acid sequence: CASSPRTGGLNTEAFF.

As to this clonotype: It may be a read error: a sequence one base away is much more abundant. The genes are TRBV9 and TRBJ2-1, with TRBD2 identical over 7 bases. This CDR3 is 13 amino acids long. With V trimmed by 0 bases and J by 10 bases, 4 bases remained unmatched. Germline loops: CDR1 SGDLS, CDR2 YYNGEE. This CDR3 is CASSVGGDYEQFF. CDR3 coding DNA: TGTGCCAGCAGCGTAGGTGGGGACTACGAGCAGTTCTTC.

This clonotype was counted many times. The chain combines TRBV20-1 with TRBJ2-7; 9 positions agree with TRBD2. Trimming removed 0 bases from V and 5 bases from J; junction bases left unmatched: 8. CDR1 is DFQATT and CDR2 is SNEGSKA in the germline V gene (reference sequence). The CDR3 covers 15 residues. In nucleotides, the CDR3 is TGCAGTGCTAGAGATCAAGCGGGAGGTATCCACGAGCAGTACTTC. Translating it yields CSARDQAGGIHEQYF.

The chain has TRBV24-1 and TRBJ2-2, with 10 bases that match TRBD1. V was pared by 4 bases and J by 7 bases, with 5 bases of the junction left unmatched. The CDR3 is made up of 15 amino acids. Germline values: CDR1 KGHDR, CDR2 SFDVKD. CDR3 nucleotide sequence: TGTGCCACCAGTGACTCGACAGGGGGCATCGGGGAGCTGTTTTTT. This translates into CATSDSTGGIGELFF.